Listed below are T cell receptor beta chains from one sample, sequenced in a study of blood T cell repertoires in COVID-19. TCRdb keeps only in-frame clones here, not all; method: immunoSEQ multiplex PCR. Counted here are 200,000 to 250,000 clones, about 84% occurring once; the ten biggest clones make up approximately 1.8%. The sample comprised PBMCs or T cells enriched from blood (not recorded which). Receptors originate from a man aged 60 to 75 who had recovered from COVID-19. The CDR3 runs from the conserved cysteine through the conserved F or W. A D gene is named only where the DNA matches it firmly. The size of a clone is reported for some rows only, either as once, few or many, or as a class for expanded clones.

d_gene	abundance	v_gene	j_gene	CDR3aa	CDR3nt
NA	NA	TRBV7-9	TRBJ1-1	CASSPGLVNTEAFF	TGTGCCAGCAGCCCAGGGTTGGTCAACACTGAAGCTTTCTTT
TRBD1	NA	TRBV6-2/TRBV6-3	TRBJ2-2	CASSYLTGTGGDTGELFF	TGTGCCAGCAGTTACTTAACCGGGACAGGGGGCGACACCGGGGAGCTGTTTTTT
NA	NA	TRBV19	TRBJ1-4	CASSITLTVREKLFF	TGTGCCAGTAGTATCACTTTGACAGTCAGGGAAAAACTGTTTTTT
NA	NA	TRBV7-9	TRBJ1-5	CASSIDSLSQPQHF	TGTGCCAGCAGCATAGACAGTCTGAGTCAGCCCCAGCATTTT
TRBD1	NA	TRBV10-2	TRBJ2-4	CASVATGALAKNIQYF	TGCGCCAGCGTGGCTACAGGGGCGCTAGCCAAAAACATTCAGTACTTC
TRBD1	once	TRBV4-3	TRBJ2-7	CASSQESPVTGTYEQYF	TGCGCCAGCAGCCAAGAGTCTCCTGTGACAGGGACCTACGAGCAGTACTTC
TRBD1	NA	TRBV18	TRBJ2-5	CASSPTGGRETQYF	TGTGCCAGCTCACCCACAGGGGGCCGAGAGACCCAGTACTTC
NA	NA	TRBV4-1	TRBJ1-2	CASSQDHRGWNYGYTF	TGCGCCAGCAGCCAAGATCATCGGGGGTGGAACTATGGCTACACCTTC
TRBD1	NA	TRBV4-2	TRBJ2-2	CASSQDYRGFTGELFF	TGTGCCAGCAGCCAAGATTACAGGGGGTTTACCGGGGAGCTGTTTTTT
NA	NA	TRBV2	TRBJ2-3	CASSSQNTDTQYF	TGTGCCAGCAGTTCCCAGAACACAGATACGCAGTATTTT
TRBD1	NA	TRBV19	TRBJ1-2	CASRLPGQGGRYTF	TGTGCCAGTAGACTCCCGGGACAGGGTGGTCGCTACACCTTC
TRBD1	NA	TRBV10-3	TRBJ1-2	CATYSSGQVANGYTF	TGTGCCACATATTCCTCAGGACAGGTGGCCAATGGCTACACCTTC
TRBD1	few	TRBV13	TRBJ1-1	CASSLVQGGRNTEAFF	TGTGCCAGCAGCTTGGTACAGGGGGGAAGGAACACTGAAGCTTTCTTT
NA	NA	TRBV13	TRBJ2-2	CASSLERRSNTGELFF	TGTGCCAGCAGCTTAGAGAGGAGATCGAACACCGGGGAGCTGTTTTTT
NA	NA	TRBV4-3	TRBJ1-1	CASSQGQTEAFF	TGCGCCAGCAGCCAAGGACAGACCGAAGCTTTCTTT
NA	NA	TRBV6-2/TRBV6-3	TRBJ2-7	CASSYSILEGYEQYF	TGTGCCAGCAGTTACTCGATTCTTGAGGGCTACGAGCAGTACTTC
NA	NA	TRBV29-1	TRBJ2-4	CSVDTGAQGIQYF	TGCAGCGTTGATACTGGGGCCCAAGGCATTCAGTACTTC
TRBD1	NA	TRBV3-1/TRBV3-2	TRBJ2-2	CASSERQGAGTGELFF	TGTGCCAGCAGCGAAAGACAGGGGGCGGGAACCGGGGAGCTGTTTTTT
NA	NA	TRBV15	TRBJ2-1	CATSRVRLVREYNEQFF	TGTGCCACCAGCAGAGTTCGACTAGTGAGGGAGTACAATGAGCAGTTCTTC
TRBD2	NA	TRBV9	TRBJ2-1	CASSPLPSGGFVEQFF	TGTGCCAGCAGCCCCCTCCCTAGCGGGGGTTTCGTTGAGCAGTTCTTC
TRBD1	NA	TRBV29-1	TRBJ2-5	CSVGTGPTRTQYF	TGCAGCGTGGGGACAGGACCAACGAGGACCCAGTACTTC
NA	NA	TRBV6-2/TRBV6-3	TRBJ2-2	CASSSHTGFTGELFF	TGTGCCAGCAGTTCCCACACAGGGTTCACCGGGGAGCTGTTTTTT
TRBD1	NA	TRBV4-3	TRBJ2-7	CASSQRQGPYEQYF	TGCGCCAGCAGCCAGCGACAGGGCCCCTACGAGCAGTACTTC
NA	many	TRBV7-8	TRBJ1-5	CASSLMTGWNQPQHF	TGTGCCAGCAGCTTAATGACAGGCTGGAATCAGCCCCAGCATTTT
TRBD1	NA	TRBV5-1	TRBJ1-2	CASSLEAWDREGYTF	TGCGCCAGCAGCTTGGAGGCTTGGGACAGGGAGGGCTACACCTTC
NA	NA	TRBV7-9	TRBJ1-5	CASSSPAGQPQHF	TGTGCCAGCAGCTCCCCCGCAGGGCAGCCCCAGCATTTT
NA	once	TRBV6-5	TRBJ1-1	CASTLNLNTEAFF	TGTGCCAGCACCCTTAATCTGAACACTGAAGCTTTCTTT
TRBD1	few	TRBV6-2/TRBV6-3	TRBJ2-2	CASRPVTGDTGELFF	TGTGCCAGCAGACCTGTGACAGGGGACACCGGGGAGCTGTTTTTT
NA	NA	TRBV4-2	TRBJ1-4	CASSQEPPGAVATNEKLFF	TGTGCCAGCAGCCAAGAACCTCCGGGAGCTGTCGCAACTAATGAAAAACTGTTTTTT
NA	NA	TRBV7-8	TRBJ1-2	CASSHTGPGGYTF	TGTGCCAGCAGCCATACAGGGCCAGGAGGCTACACCTTC
TRBD2	NA	TRBV5-1	TRBJ2-2	CASSLVLAGFSGELFF	TGCGCCAGCAGCTTGGTCCTAGCGGGGTTCAGCGGGGAGCTGTTTTTT
TRBD2	NA	TRBV7-2	TRBJ2-3	CASSSGLDWGDTQYF	TGTGCCAGCAGCTCTGGACTAGATTGGGGAGATACGCAGTATTTT
NA	NA	TRBV6-2/TRBV6-3	TRBJ2-7	CASTPVGTRQSYEQYF	TGTGCCAGCACCCCGGTCGGGACACGTCAATCCTACGAGCAGTACTTC
NA	NA	TRBV6-5	TRBJ1-1	CASGYREGNTEAFF	TGTGCCAGCGGGTACAGGGAGGGTAATACTGAAGCTTTCTTT
TRBD1	NA	TRBV19	TRBJ1-2	CASSAQQGDYGYTF	TGTGCCAGTAGCGCGCAGCAGGGGGACTATGGCTACACCTTC
NA	NA	TRBV7-3	TRBJ2-2	CASSSTGTGELFF	TGTGCCAGCAGCTCCACAGGTACCGGGGAGCTGTTTTTT
NA	NA	TRBV11-2	TRBJ1-1	CASSPWTLNTEAFF	TGTGCCAGCAGCCCCTGGACATTAAACACTGAAGCTTTCTTT
NA	NA	TRBV6-5	TRBJ1-5	CASSYRTEYSNQPQHF	TGTGCCAGCAGTTATAGGACAGAGTATAGCAATCAGCCCCAGCATTTT
NA	NA	TRBV4-3	TRBJ2-6	CASSQDGSGANVLTF	TGCGCCAGCAGCCAAGACGGGTCGGGGGCCAACGTCCTGACTTTC
TRBD2	once	TRBV28	TRBJ2-7	CASRALAGGPYEQYF	TGTGCCAGCAGGGCTCTAGCGGGGGGGCCCTACGAGCAGTACTTC
TRBD1	few	TRBV4-2	TRBJ1-2	CASSPRQGDNYGYTF	TGTGCCAGCAGTCCCCGACAGGGGGACAACTATGGCTACACCTTC
NA	NA	TRBV4-2	TRBJ1-2	CASSQDYLQDRGYGYTF	TGTGCCAGCAGCCAAGATTACCTTCAGGACAGAGGCTATGGCTACACCTTC
TRBD2	NA	TRBV11-2	TRBJ2-3	CASSPYLAGGGDTQYF	TGTGCCAGCAGCCCCTACTTGGCGGGGGGGGGAGATACGCAGTATTTT
NA	once	TRBV3-1/TRBV3-2	TRBJ2-3	CASSQSPGLDTQYF	TGTGCCAGCAGCCAATCGCCAGGGTTAGATACGCAGTATTTT
TRBD1	NA	TRBV30	TRBJ1-6	CAWDLGQGGSSPLHF	TGTGCCTGGGACCTGGGACAGGGGGGTAGTTCACCCCTCCACTTT
NA	many	TRBV7-6	TRBJ1-1	CASSSFSNLNTEAFF	TGTGCCAGCAGCTCTTTTAGCAATCTGAACACTGAAGCTTTCTTT
TRBD1	NA	TRBV18	TRBJ1-2	CASSRTGKGGYTF	TGTGCCAGCTCACGGACAGGGAAGGGTGGCTACACCTTC